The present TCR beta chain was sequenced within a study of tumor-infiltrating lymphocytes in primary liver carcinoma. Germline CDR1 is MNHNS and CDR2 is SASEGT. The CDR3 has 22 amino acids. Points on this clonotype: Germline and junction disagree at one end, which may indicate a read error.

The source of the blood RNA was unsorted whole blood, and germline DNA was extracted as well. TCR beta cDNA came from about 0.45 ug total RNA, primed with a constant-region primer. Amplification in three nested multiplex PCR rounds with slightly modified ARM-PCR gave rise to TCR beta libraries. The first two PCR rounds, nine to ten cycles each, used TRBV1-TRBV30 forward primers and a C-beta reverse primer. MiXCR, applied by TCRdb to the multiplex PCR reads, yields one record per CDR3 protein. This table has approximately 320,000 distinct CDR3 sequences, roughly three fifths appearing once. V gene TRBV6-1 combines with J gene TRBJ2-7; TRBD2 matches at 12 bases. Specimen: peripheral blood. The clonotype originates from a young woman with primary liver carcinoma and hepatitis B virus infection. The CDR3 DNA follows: TGTGCCAGCAGCGGTCTACACTCGACTAGCGGGAGAGTCAGCGGTTTCTCCTACGGGCAGTACTTC. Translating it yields CASSGLHSTSGRVSGFSYGQYF.